These T cell receptor beta chains were read from a single sample in a study of control samples from healthy donors and cancer patients. TCRdb's copy holds only in-frame clones and misses some; the assay was immunoSEQ multiplex PCR. The data show some 20,000 clones, 88% seen once. The sample consisted of PBMCs. These receptors were taken from a woman aged 55-70 years with head and neck cancer. Both conserved end residues are part of each CDR3. The D gene is left open where the match is weak. Rows give clone size only sometimes, using once, few, many, or a class for an expanded clone.

NA TRBJ2-1 TRBV4-1 TRBD2 TGCGCCAGCAGCCAAGAGGGGACTAGCGCCGAGCAGTTCTTC CASSQEGTSAEQFF
NA TRBJ2-1 TRBV19 NA TGTGCCAGTACAAGGGACACCAACTCCTACAATGAGCAGTTCTTC CASTRDTNSYNEQFF
NA TRBJ2-7 TRBV2 TRBD1 TGTGCCTCCACGGAGACAGGGAACGAGCAGTACTTC CASTETGNEQYF
NA TRBJ1-5 TRBV27 NA TGTGCCAGCAGTTTATACTATAGCAATCAGCCCCAGCATTTT CASSLYYSNQPQHF
NA TRBJ1-2 TRBV11-2 TRBD1 TGTGCCAGCAGCTTAGATCCCCAGGGGGTAAGGAATGGCTACACCTTC CASSLDPQGVRNGYTF
NA TRBJ1-1 TRBV12-3/TRBV12-4 NA TGTGCCAGCAGTTTAGGGAACACTGAAGCTTTCTTT CASSLGNTEAFF
NA TRBJ2-7 TRBV10-3 NA TGTGCCATCAGTGGGGACACCGCCTACGAGCAGTACTTC CAISGDTAYEQYF
NA TRBJ2-7 TRBV18 TRBD1 TGTGCCAGCTCACCACCGACAGGGGGATACTACGAGCAGTACTTC CASSPPTGGYYEQYF
NA TRBJ1-1 TRBV18 NA TGTGCCAGCTCAGCAGGGGCCGTGAACACTGAAGCTTTCTTT CASSAGAVNTEAFF
NA TRBJ1-2 TRBV2 TRBD1 TGTGCCAGCAGCCAGACAGGGGATGGCTACACCTTC CASSQTGDGYTF
NA TRBJ2-7 TRBV7-6 NA TGTGCCAGCACCAAGTCGGCGGGTTCCTACGAGCAGTACTTC CASTKSAGSYEQYF
NA TRBJ2-2 TRBV6-1 NA TGTGCCAGCAGTGAACCTAACACCGGGGAGCTGTTTTTT CASSEPNTGELFF
NA TRBJ2-1 TRBV19 NA TGTGCCAGTACCCCCGGGGGACGCTTCTACAATGAGCAGTTCTTC CASTPGGRFYNEQFF
NA TRBJ2-7 TRBV5-8 TRBD1 TGTGCCAGCAGCTTGGGGACAGGGAGGAACGAGCAGTACTTC CASSLGTGRNEQYF
NA TRBJ1-1 TRBV5-1 TRBD1 TGCGCCAGCAGCTCTCTGGACAGGGGGAACACTGAAGCTTTCTTT CASSSLDRGNTEAFF
NA TRBJ1-1 TRBV12-3/TRBV12-4 NA TGTGCCAGCAGCCTGGTGAACACTGAAGCTTTCTTT CASSLVNTEAFF
few TRBJ1-2 TRBV5-1 TRBD1 TGCGCCAGCAGCCTGGACCCGGGACAGGACTATGGCTACACCTTC CASSLDPGQDYGYTF
NA TRBJ1-3 TRBV5-1 NA TGCGCCAGCCGAGAAGGGGGAGGTGGAAACACCATATATTTT CASREGGGGNTIYF
once TRBJ2-1 TRBV4-1 TRBD2 TGCGCCAGCAGCCAGCCAGCGGGAGTCGATTTCCGGAACAATGAGCAGTTCTTC CASSQPAGVDFRNNEQFF
once TRBJ2-7 TRBV5-1 TRBD2 TGCGCCAGCAGCTTGGGAGCGGGGGTAAGCTCCTACGAGCAGTACTTC CASSLGAGVSSYEQYF
NA TRBJ1-1 TRBV27 NA TGTGCCAGCACCCCTCTGGGGAGATCTAACACTGAAGCTTTCTTT CASTPLGRSNTEAFF
NA TRBJ1-1 TRBV28 NA TGTGCCAGCAGTTTAACTTGGAAGGGCCCTGAAGCTTTCTTT CASSLTWKGPEAFF
NA TRBJ1-1 TRBV19 NA TGTGCCAGTAGTATCCCGTCGGGGGCGCGTAGGACTGAAGCTTTCTTT CASSIPSGARRTEAFF
NA TRBJ2-2 TRBV6-5 NA TGTGCCAGCCGTTTTTCGACTAGCGGGGAGCTGTTTTTT CASRFSTSGELFF
NA TRBJ2-6 TRBV7-7 NA TGTGCCATACCAGGAGGGCCTGGGGCCAACGTCCTGACTTTC CAIPGGPGANVLTF
NA TRBJ2-2 TRBV6-1 TRBD1 TGTGCCAGCAGTGAATTTCAGAGGGGGCGAGGCGGGGAGCTGTTTTTT CASSEFQRGRGGELFF
NA TRBJ2-1 TRBV7-9 NA TGTGCCAGCACCGTCGGTGGCAGTTACAATGAGCAGTTCTTC CASTVGGSYNEQFF
NA TRBJ2-1 TRBV5-1 TRBD2 TGCGCCAGCAGCCCTCCGGGACTAGCGGGAGATGAGCAGTTCTTC CASSPPGLAGDEQFF
NA TRBJ2-1 TRBV28 TRBD2 TGTGCCAGCAGTTCTCTTATGGGGGGGGGACTAGCGGGACCCAGCTCCTACAATGAGCAGTTCTTC CASSSLMGGGLAGPSSYNEQFF
NA TRBJ1-3 TRBV18 NA TGTGCCAGCTCACCACCCGGGACGGCTGGAAACACCATATATTTT CASSPPGTAGNTIYF
few TRBJ1-1 TRBV5-1 NA TGCGCCAGCAGCTTGCAGACATTGAACACTGAAGCTTTCTTT CASSLQTLNTEAFF
NA TRBJ2-3 TRBV5-1 TRBD2 TGCGCCAGCAGCTTATGGCCTATAGCGGGAGCTGCCACAGATACGCAGTATTTT CASSLWPIAGAATDTQYF
NA TRBJ1-2 TRBV27 NA TGTGCCAGCAGTTCGCTCCAGGTAGCTAACTATGGCTACACCTTC CASSSLQVANYGYTF
NA TRBJ2-5 TRBV4-1 TRBD1 TGCGCCAGCAGCCAAGACGGGACAGGGCGAGAGACCCAGTACTTC CASSQDGTGRETQYF
NA TRBJ1-5 TRBV18 NA TGTGCCAGCTCACCAGGGGGAGGTCAGCCCCAGCATTTT CASSPGGGQPQHF
once TRBJ2-7 TRBV2 TRBD2 TGTGCCAGCAGTGCCAGTATACTAGCGGGAGGGCAAGGGGTCTACGAGCAGTACTTC CASSASILAGGQGVYEQYF
NA TRBJ2-1 TRBV5-6 TRBD1 TGTGCCAGCAGCCGTAAACCTGGGACAGCCACGAGCTCCTACAATGAGCAGTTCTTC CASSRKPGTATSSYNEQFF
NA TRBJ1-6 TRBV5-1 TRBD1 TGCGCCAGCAGCCACCAGCCACAGGGGGCAAACTATAATTCACCCCTCCACTTT CASSHQPQGANYNSPLHF
NA TRBJ1-3 TRBV28 TRBD1 TGTGCCAGCAGTCCAGACAGGGATGGAAACACCATATATTTT CASSPDRDGNTIYF
NA TRBJ1-1 TRBV5-6 TRBD1 TGTGCCAGCAGCTCAAGACAGGGTAAAGCTTTCTTT CASSSRQGKAFF
NA TRBJ1-5 TRBV5-5 NA TGTGCCAGCAGCTTTAAAGGGGATGGTAATCAGCCCCAGCATTTT CASSFKGDGNQPQHF
NA TRBJ2-1 TRBV18 NA TGTGCCAGCTCGCAAACAAAATACAATGAGCAGTTCTTC CASSQTKYNEQFF
NA TRBJ1-5 TRBV2 TRBD1 TGTGCCAGCACCCACAGGGGGCTCGACAATCAGCCCCAGCATTTT CASTHRGLDNQPQHF
once TRBJ1-1 TRBV28 NA NA CASSSSPNTEAFF
once TRBJ2-7 TRBV27 NA TGTGCCAGCAGTTGGGGCCAGGGAGAGCAGTACTTC CASSWGQGEQYF
NA TRBJ1-1 TRBV7-3 NA TGTGCCAGCAGCTTAGGGGGGGTGGACACTGAAGCTTTCTTT CASSLGGVDTEAFF
NA TRBJ1-1 TRBV4-1 NA TGCGCCAGCAGCCAAGAAGGCAGCTTGAACACTGAAGCTTTCTTT CASSQEGSLNTEAFF
NA TRBJ1-1 TRBV7-8 NA TGTGCCAGCAGACCAACGGTCCCGGGAGACACTGAAGCTTTCTTT CASRPTVPGDTEAFF
NA TRBJ2-7 TRBV30 NA TGTGCCTGGAGTGTACCCGAGACCTTCGACTACGAGCAGTACTTC CAWSVPETFDYEQYF